This T cell receptor (beta chain) was recovered during a study of cytomegalovirus exposure and HLA in healthy donors. The study's findings and limits: Most observed TCR sequences were rare, whereas some public TCRs were detected in many donors.

The PCR contained 60 Vbeta and 13 Jbeta primers. Assay used: immunoSEQ multiplex PCR; TCRdb lists only in-frame clones, some missing. The data hold 97,000 or so clones, with approximately 78% observed a single time. This clone was seen more than once but under ten times. What it binds is unknown. The CDR3 is made up of 17 amino acids. The V and J ends lost 0 bases and 6 bases, in that order; junction bases with no gene match: 10. Germline V gene sequence: CDR1 LGHNA, CDR2 YSLEER. The TCR sequence derives from a man between 35 and 55 years old in good health and CMV-seronegative. J is TRBJ2-2 and V is TRBV4-3, with 7 bases aligning to TRBD2. The sequencing input was PBMCs. This CDR3 reads CASSQDGRARLAGELFF. In DNA, the CDR3 is TGCGCCAGCAGCCAAGATGGGAGGGCACGCCTGGCCGGGGAGCTGTTTTTT.